This is a list of T cell receptor beta chains from one sample in a study of cytomegalovirus exposure and HLA in healthy donors. The table came from immunoSEQ multiplex PCR; TCRdb's copy has only in-frame clones and leaves some out. The data hold around 150,000 clones, with about three quarters observed a single time. Source material: PBMCs. These receptors were obtained from a woman in her twenties or thirties in good health and CMV-seronegative. Both conserved end residues are part of each CDR3. The D gene is left open where the match is weak. Not all rows give a size; the values are once, few, many and, for expanded clones, a class.

j_call,v_call,clone_size,d_call,cdr3_aa,cdr3_nt
TRBJ2-5,TRBV9,.,.,CASSVAAEETQYF,TGTGCCAGCAGCGTAGCAGCGGAGGAGACCCAGTACTTC
TRBJ2-3,TRBV4-1,.,TRBD2,CASSLSSGGADTQYF,TGCGCCAGCAGCCTATCTAGCGGGGGGGCAGATACGCAGTATTTT
TRBJ1-2,TRBV4-3,.,.,CASSQDRGGGYTF,TGCGCCAGCAGCCAAGATCGGGGGGGCGGCTACACCTTC
TRBJ2-7,TRBV15,.,.,CATSSGMWRGYEQYF,TGTGCCACCAGCAGCGGGATGTGGCGTGGCTACGAGCAGTACTTC
TRBJ1-4,TRBV7-2,.,.,CASRGASDPTNEKLFF,TGTGCCAGCAGAGGGGCGTCAGATCCAACTAATGAAAAACTGTTTTTT
TRBJ1-1,TRBV29-1,.,.,CSVVPPTADSHTEAFF,TGCAGCGTTGTGCCCCCTACTGCTGACAGTCACACTGAAGCTTTCTTT
TRBJ2-5,TRBV5-1,.,.,CASSPRPVAQETQYF,TGCGCCAGCAGCCCCCGTCCGGTCGCTCAAGAGACCCAGTACTTC
TRBJ1-2,TRBV5-4,.,TRBD1,CASSLGQGVYGYTF,TGTGCCAGCAGCTTGGGACAGGGGGTTTATGGCTACACCTTC
TRBJ1-5,TRBV5-6,.,.,CASSLAGFRSQHF,TGTGCCAGCAGCTTGGCCGGTTTCAGGTCCCAGCATTTT
TRBJ1-1,TRBV6-6,.,.,CASSATEANTEAFF,TGTGCCAGCAGTGCGACAGAGGCGAACACTGAAGCTTTCTTT
TRBJ2-3,TRBV12-5,.,TRBD2,CASGLGSGSPDTQYF,TGTGCTAGTGGTTTGGGAAGCGGGAGCCCAGATACGCAGTATTTT
TRBJ2-3,TRBV28,.,TRBD1,CASSQQGDTQYF,TGTGCCAGCAGCCAACAGGGGGATACGCAGTATTTT
TRBJ2-3,TRBV5-4,.,.,CASSLGGGTDTQYF,TGTGCCAGCAGCTTGGGGGGGGGCACAGATACGCAGTATTTT
TRBJ2-2,TRBV5-6,.,TRBD2,CASSLAGLAGWNTGELFF,TGTGCCAGCAGCCTAGCGGGACTAGCGGGTTGGAACACCGGGGAGCTGTTTTTT
TRBJ2-7,TRBV11-2,.,TRBD2,CASSLDRTSGSGYEQYF,TGTGCCAGCAGCTTAGATAGGACTAGCGGGAGTGGCTACGAGCAGTACTTC
TRBJ2-7,TRBV7-9,.,.,CASGPGTGTYEQYF,TGTGCCAGCGGACCCGGGACTGGAACCTACGAGCAGTACTTC
TRBJ2-1,TRBV18,.,.,CASSPEAYNEQFF,TGTGCCAGCTCACCAGAGGCGTATAATGAGCAGTTCTTC
TRBJ2-5,TRBV7-7,few,.,CASSLGGTDQETQYF,TGTGCTAGCAGCTTAGGAGGGACAGATCAAGAGACCCAGTACTTC
TRBJ1-2,TRBV7-9,few,.,CASTGLLSYGYTF,TGTGCCAGCACCGGACTCCTATCCTATGGCTACACCTTC
TRBJ2-7,TRBV9,.,TRBD2,CASSAGLAGDYEQYF,TGTGCCAGCAGCGCCGGACTAGCGGGAGATTACGAGCAGTACTTC